The 8 T cell receptor beta chains given below trace back to one sample, sequenced in a study of blood T cell repertoires in COVID-19 (TCRdb year 2020). The library was produced with the immunoSEQ multiplex PCR assay. As stored in TCRdb, this immuneACCESS dataset retains in-frame rearrangements with V and J assigned. A fraction of the clones does not appear; measured against another copy, unresolved V genes explain less than half of the discrepancy, and the remainder lacks a known reason. This sample is represented by approximately 230,000 clones; approximately 88% of them were singletons. Jointly, the top ten make up roughly 6.8% of the sample. The sample comprised peripheral blood. These receptor sequences come from a young woman with COVID-19, enrolled during active disease.

This clone was counted between two and nine times. The rearrangement uses TRBV12-3 or TRBV12-4 and TRBJ2-7; D perhaps matches TRBD2 (6 bases). This CDR3 comprises 13 residues. V was shortened by 3 bases and J by 1 base, with 7 bases between the two germline ends. CDR3 coding DNA: TGTGCCAGCAGTTTTGGGAGGTCCTACGAGCAGTACTTC. Amino acid sequence: CASSFGRSYEQYF.

This clone was seen just once. A read error may produce the germline difference seen at one junction end. The chain recombines TRBV5-4 with TRBJ2-1, with D tentatively TRBD2 (6 bases). The CDR3 contains 15 residues. CDR1 SGHNT and CDR2 YYREEE come from the germline V gene (reference sequence). The CDR3 coding sequence is TGTGCCAGCAGCTTGCCTCCCGGCGGGACCCCTAAGGCGGTCTTC. Translation: CASSLPPGGTPKAVF.

This sequence joins TRBV7-2 and TRBJ2-7; 8 bases are a match to TRBD2. This CDR3 region has 15 residues. The ends lost 0 bases at V and 6 bases at J; junction bases unmatched: 7. Germline-derived CDR1 and CDR2 are SGHTA and FQGNSA. CDR3 in amino acids: CASSLAGGLVSEQYV. In DNA, the CDR3 is TGTGCCAGCAGCTTAGCGGGGGGACTAGTCAGCGAGCAGTACGTC.

The chain uses TRBV29-1 and TRBJ2-3, with 12 positions matching TRBD1. Unmatched junction bases numbered 3, after V lost 3 bases and J lost 2 bases. The CDR3 has 15 residues. The germline gives CDR1 SQVTM, CDR2 ANQGSEA. CDR3 amino acids: CSVDRGQGATDTQYF. CDR3 sequence (DNA): TGCAGCGTTGATAGGGGACAGGGGGCCACAGATACGCAGTATTTT.

The rearrangement uses TRBV15 and TRBJ2-7; D is undetermined. The germline V gene encodes CDR1 LNHNV and CDR2 YYDKDF (reference sequence). The CDR3 is 13 residues long. Deletions cut 8 bases from V and 0 bases from J, with 11 bases between. CDR3 protein: CATAAQNSYEQYF. As DNA, the CDR3 is TGTGCCACCGCTGCTCAGAACTCCTACGAGCAGTACTTC. The full variable domain, with the rest looked up from reference TRBV15 and TRBJ2-7, is DAMVIQNPRYQVTQFGKPVTLSCSQTLNHNVMYWYQQKSSQAPKLLFHYYDKDFNNEADTPDNFQSRRPNTSFCFLDIRSPGLGDTAMYLCATAAQNSYEQYFGPGTRLTVT.

Only a few counts were recorded for this clone. The chain combines TRBV3-1 (or the pseudogene TRBV3-2) with TRBJ1-2; D remains unclear. The CDR3 has 13 residues. Trimming removed 1 base from V and 4 bases from J, with 7 bases in between. Per germline, CDR1 LGHDT and CDR2 YNNKEL (reference sequence). This CDR3 reads CASSQVRSYGYTF. The CDR3, as DNA: TGTGCCAGCAGCCAAGTGCGTAGCTATGGCTACACCTTC.

V and J are TRBV6-2 or TRBV6-3 and TRBJ2-7; 9 bases fit TRBD1. The V gene end was trimmed by 5 bases and the J gene end by 5 bases; junction bases not matched to a gene: 10. The V gene's germline CDR1 is MNHEY and CDR2 SVGEGT. The CDR3 runs 15 residues. CDR3: CASSDGQGFVDEQYV. The CDR3 DNA reads as TGTGCCAGCAGTGATGGACAGGGGTTTGTGGACGAGCAGTACGTC.

This chain joins TRBV5-4 and TRBJ2-3; TRBD2 might be the D (6 bases). Germline CDR1 is SGHNT and CDR2 is YYREEE (reference sequence). This CDR3 contains 15 residues. Trimming shortened V by 4 bases and J by 2 bases, and 14 bases separated the two germline ends. For the CDR3, the DNA is TGTGCCAGCAGCGGGGGAGGAAGAGACACAGATACGCAGTATTTT. This codes for CASSGGGRDTDTQYF.